This TCR beta chain stems from a study of shared clonotypes between healthy human individuals. As concerns this clone: Its antigen is not identified.

Germline CDR1 reads LGHNA; CDR2 reads YSLEER. CDR3 length: 16 residues. Trimming removed 0 bases from V and 6 bases from J, with 14 bases in between. General observations from the study: Sorted-subset sequencing, rarefaction showed, was incomplete despite large depth.

A 200 ng quantity of DNA, roughly 29,000 T cell genomes, went into the sorted-subset replicate PCRs. Profiling relied on immunoSEQ multiplex PCR, and the TCRdb table lists in-frame clones only, not all of them. The data show under 2,500,000 clones, with around 95% seen just once and about 0.13% held by the top ten. Donors were healthy HIV-negative adults without recent acute infections or vaccinations. The sequence came from a man younger than 35 in good health. Sequenced input: naive CD4+ T cells sorted from blood. Subset indicated: CD45RA+ positively selected. V usage is TRBV4-3 and J usage is TRBJ1-4; the D is unclear. This CDR3 is CASSQDRSGSYEKLFF. CDR3 in DNA: TGCGCCAGCAGCCAAGATCGGTCGGGGTCTTATGAAAAACTGTTTTTT.